This is a list of T cell receptor beta chains from one sample in a study of shared clonotypes between healthy human individuals. Assay: immunoSEQ multiplex PCR; the TCRdb copy retains only in-frame clones and omits some. The sample lists some 2 million clones; over 85% were seen once. Material for sequencing was naive CD8+ T cells sorted from blood. These receptors originate from a man aged 18 to 29 in good health. CDR3s leave out the opening cysteine and the closing phenylalanine or tryptophan. The size field is filled for only some rows; it gives once, few, many or a size class.

.,TRBV15,ATSRELAAQGVGSNQPQH
.,TRBV7-9,ASSLLVGMDEKLF
.,TRBV28,ASSLDSDPTYEQY
.,TRBV25-1,ASSEYLFRDGENTEAF
.,TRBV27,ASSPAPAYEQY
.,TRBV7-9,ASSLSDSFNYGYT
.,TRBV11-2,ASSLVWGGEQY
.,TRBV7-6,ASALGKIHEQY
once,TRBV7-9,ASSPEGQYNLNWDSPLH
.,TRBV27,ASNTDGLSYNSPLH
.,TRBV27,ASSLGSGVFTDTQY
.,TRBV4-3,ASSQDYGGASYEQY
.,TRBV4-3,ASSQEAVRLAGERGQF
.,TRBV29-1,SAPGQGEPGHEQY
.,TRBV6-6,ASSPGTEQF
once,TRBV5-8,ASGQEYPGQETQY
.,TRBV11-2,ASSLAPEGAYEQY
.,TRBV5-1,ASSSDDEQF
.,TRBV4-1,ASSQEAQAF
.,TRBV29-1,SVTGTPYEQY
.,TRBV2,ASSEGTPGGSYEQY
.,TRBV6-5,ASSSGGPTYEQY
.,TRBV7-2,ASSSPGTGIYEQY
.,TRBV28,ASSFLSFTDTQY
.,TRBV4-1,ASSLGTSGSETQY
.,TRBV10-3,AISELDVDPYGYT
.,TRBV27,ASSLSGDRFWPQY
once,TRBV2,ASSDPWQGAYEQY
.,TRBV25-1,ASSPTKGDLNTGELF
.,TRBV2,ASRLAALTVEQY
.,TRBV2,ASSLAGTGYHEQY
.,TRBV10-2,ASSEPGQGSYEQY
once,TRBV6-6,ASSYRGRGDEQY
.,TRBV13,ASSLGLSPIPGQGGYEQY
.,TRBV27,ASSPPGPGYT
once,TRBV27,ASSLFMGAETNEKLF